Listed below are T cell receptor beta chains from one sample, sequenced in a study of cytomegalovirus exposure and HLA in healthy donors. Produced via immunoSEQ multiplex PCR; TCRdb's table is partial and in-frame only. The repertoire holds 140,000 to 150,000 clones, with approximately 81% as singletons. The sequenced material came from PBMCs. All receptors come from a boy aged 2-9 years in good health and CMV-seronegative. Both conserved end residues are trimmed from each CDR3. The order of the fields is clone size, J gene, V gene, D gene, CDR3 protein. D genes are given only for firm matches. The size field is filled for only some rows; it gives once, few, many or a size class.

clone_size: .
j_call: TRBJ1-2
v_call: TRBV2
d_call: .
cdr3_aa: ASSEARGYT

clone_size: .
j_call: TRBJ2-3
v_call: TRBV7-2
d_call: .
cdr3_aa: ASSLAARDHTQY

clone_size: .
j_call: TRBJ1-2
v_call: TRBV7-6
d_call: .
cdr3_aa: ASSLGPGYGYT

clone_size: .
j_call: TRBJ1-1
v_call: TRBV10-3
d_call: TRBD1
cdr3_aa: AIREGATDTEAF

clone_size: .
j_call: TRBJ1-1
v_call: TRBV25-1
d_call: .
cdr3_aa: ASSNGAEAF

clone_size: once
j_call: TRBJ1-1
v_call: TRBV10-3
d_call: .
cdr3_aa: AISGVQGRTEAF

clone_size: .
j_call: TRBJ2-1
v_call: TRBV7-9
d_call: .
cdr3_aa: ASSPENEQF

clone_size: .
j_call: TRBJ1-1
v_call: TRBV14
d_call: .
cdr3_aa: ASSLTLGAMGAF

clone_size: .
j_call: TRBJ1-1
v_call: TRBV2
d_call: .
cdr3_aa: ASSPIGSGGTEAF

clone_size: .
j_call: TRBJ2-3
v_call: TRBV7-3
d_call: .
cdr3_aa: ASSSPPGQGRGTDTQY

clone_size: .
j_call: TRBJ2-7
v_call: TRBV6-1
d_call: TRBD2
cdr3_aa: ASSEAAGGSYEQY

clone_size: .
j_call: TRBJ2-7
v_call: TRBV15
d_call: .
cdr3_aa: ATSSGWKQY

clone_size: .
j_call: TRBJ1-6
v_call: TRBV7-8
d_call: .
cdr3_aa: ASSSWTETNSPLH

clone_size: .
j_call: TRBJ2-7
v_call: TRBV14
d_call: TRBD2
cdr3_aa: ASSQGSGSFYEQY

clone_size: .
j_call: TRBJ1-1
v_call: TRBV19
d_call: .
cdr3_aa: ASSITGTHEAF

clone_size: .
j_call: TRBJ2-5
v_call: TRBV10-2
d_call: .
cdr3_aa: ASSESYQATY

clone_size: .
j_call: TRBJ1-4
v_call: TRBV7-2
d_call: .
cdr3_aa: ASSLANRVATNEKLF

clone_size: .
j_call: TRBJ1-5
v_call: TRBV7-8
d_call: .
cdr3_aa: ASSAWRTRGNQPQH

clone_size: .
j_call: TRBJ1-1
v_call: TRBV30
d_call: TRBD1
cdr3_aa: AWRPGGSEAF

clone_size: .
j_call: TRBJ2-7
v_call: TRBV5-4
d_call: TRBD2
cdr3_aa: ASSLDREGDSYEQY

clone_size: .
j_call: TRBJ1-5
v_call: TRBV19
d_call: .
cdr3_aa: ASSIPPGDQPQH

clone_size: .
j_call: TRBJ2-1
v_call: TRBV5-1
d_call: TRBD2
cdr3_aa: ASSQLKAGGTHEQF

clone_size: .
j_call: TRBJ1-2
v_call: TRBV7-9
d_call: .
cdr3_aa: ASSQAGSSLYDGYT

clone_size: once
j_call: TRBJ2-1
v_call: TRBV10-3
d_call: TRBD1
cdr3_aa: AISESQGAGLTQQF

clone_size: .
j_call: TRBJ2-5
v_call: TRBV27
d_call: .
cdr3_aa: ASKNQETQY

clone_size: once
j_call: TRBJ2-5
v_call: TRBV25-1
d_call: .
cdr3_aa: ASTGTLKTQY

clone_size: .
j_call: TRBJ2-3
v_call: TRBV5-5
d_call: TRBD2
cdr3_aa: ASSSLLAATDTQY

clone_size: .
j_call: TRBJ2-5
v_call: TRBV2
d_call: TRBD1
cdr3_aa: ASSDRGTGQETQY

clone_size: .
j_call: TRBJ2-7
v_call: TRBV7-9
d_call: TRBD1
cdr3_aa: ASSPRTGISNEQY

clone_size: .
j_call: TRBJ1-2
v_call: TRBV10-3
d_call: .
cdr3_aa: AISGDSGYT

clone_size: .
j_call: TRBJ2-1
v_call: TRBV4-2
d_call: TRBD2
cdr3_aa: ASSQARREGSYNEQF

clone_size: .
j_call: TRBJ1-5
v_call: TRBV19
d_call: .
cdr3_aa: ASSPGLSNQPQH

clone_size: .
j_call: TRBJ2-3
v_call: TRBV2
d_call: TRBD2
cdr3_aa: ASRWTSGGFTDTQY

clone_size: .
j_call: TRBJ1-1
v_call: TRBV5-1
d_call: TRBD1
cdr3_aa: ASSLDRGTEAF

clone_size: .
j_call: TRBJ1-2
v_call: TRBV30
d_call: TRBD1
cdr3_aa: AWEPGQGGGYT

clone_size: .
j_call: TRBJ1-1
v_call: TRBV9
d_call: .
cdr3_aa: ASSVGIMGGAF

clone_size: .
j_call: TRBJ2-1
v_call: TRBV9
d_call: TRBD2
cdr3_aa: ASSPSGRASGVLGNEQF

clone_size: .
j_call: TRBJ1-5
v_call: TRBV6-6
d_call: .
cdr3_aa: ASSYSVHRGNQPQH

clone_size: .
j_call: TRBJ1-1
v_call: TRBV11-3
d_call: TRBD1
cdr3_aa: ASSLDTMSDRDTEAF

clone_size: .
j_call: TRBJ2-5
v_call: TRBV6-1
d_call: TRBD1
cdr3_aa: ASSEQGARQETQY

clone_size: .
j_call: TRBJ2-1
v_call: TRBV7-9
d_call: .
cdr3_aa: ASSLGTGNYNEQF

clone_size: .
j_call: TRBJ1-2
v_call: TRBV7-3
d_call: .
cdr3_aa: ASSLQGSNYGYT

clone_size: .
j_call: TRBJ2-1
v_call: TRBV7-3
d_call: TRBD2
cdr3_aa: ASSRTSGRGDEQF

clone_size: .
j_call: TRBJ1-1
v_call: TRBV20-1
d_call: .
cdr3_aa: SADKNTEAF

clone_size: .
j_call: TRBJ1-1
v_call: TRBV7-8
d_call: .
cdr3_aa: ASSLSRGGLNTEAF

clone_size: .
j_call: TRBJ2-7
v_call: TRBV5-5
d_call: TRBD2
cdr3_aa: ASTFGREVTSYEQY

clone_size: .
j_call: TRBJ2-3
v_call: TRBV10-2
d_call: TRBD1
cdr3_aa: ASSERLGRGPGTDTQY

clone_size: .
j_call: TRBJ1-1
v_call: TRBV2
d_call: .
cdr3_aa: ASSAPGNTEAF

clone_size: .
j_call: TRBJ2-3
v_call: TRBV7-2
d_call: .
cdr3_aa: ASSLTSSLAARLDTQY

clone_size: .
j_call: TRBJ1-4
v_call: TRBV6-6
d_call: .
cdr3_aa: ASSLPGVEKLF

clone_size: .
j_call: TRBJ2-2
v_call: TRBV7-9
d_call: .
cdr3_aa: ASSPLIWGPSNTGELF